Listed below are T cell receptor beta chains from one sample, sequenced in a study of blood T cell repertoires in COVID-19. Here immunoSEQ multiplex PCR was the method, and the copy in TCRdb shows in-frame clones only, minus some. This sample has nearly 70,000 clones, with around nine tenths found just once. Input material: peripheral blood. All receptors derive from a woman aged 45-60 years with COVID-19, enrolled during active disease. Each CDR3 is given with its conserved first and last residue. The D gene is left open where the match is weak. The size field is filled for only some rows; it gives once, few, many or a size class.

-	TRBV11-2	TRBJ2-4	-	CASTQGGHLINIQYF	TGTGCCAGCACCCAGGGTGGTCATTTAATCAACATTCAGTACTTC
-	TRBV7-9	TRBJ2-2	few	CASSLINIGELFF	TGTGCCAGCAGCTTAATTAACATCGGGGAGCTGTTTTTT
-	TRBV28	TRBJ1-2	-	CASSRRTLYGYTF	TGTGCCAGCAGTCGAAGGACTCTCTATGGCTACACCTTC
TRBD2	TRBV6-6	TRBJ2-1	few	CASRLAGDVIEQFF	TGTGCCAGTCGACTAGCGGGAGACGTTATTGAGCAGTTCTTC
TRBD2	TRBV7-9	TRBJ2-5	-	CASSSPISGTFWETQYF	TGTGCCAGCAGCTCGCCTATTAGCGGGACATTTTGGGAGACCCAGTACTTC
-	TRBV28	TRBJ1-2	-	CASSAGLRGYTF	TGTGCCAGCAGTGCCGGACTCCGGGGCTACACCTTC
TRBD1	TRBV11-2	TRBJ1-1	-	CASSDLRRRGPGTFF	TGTGCCAGCAGCGATCTTCGACGGAGGGGGCCCGGGACTTTCTTT
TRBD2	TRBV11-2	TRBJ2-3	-	CASSRRLAGARVSTDTQYF	TGTGCCAGCAGCCGAAGGCTAGCGGGAGCTCGTGTGAGCACAGATACGCAGTATTTT
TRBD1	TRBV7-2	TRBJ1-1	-	CASSLVTGVSTEAFF	TGTGCCAGCAGCTTAGTTACAGGGGTTAGCACTGAAGCTTTCTTT
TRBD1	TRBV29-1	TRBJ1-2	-	CSGGDSPF	TGCAGCGGTGGGGACAGCCCCTTC
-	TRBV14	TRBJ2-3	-	CASSQEIRRADTQYF	TGTGCCAGCAGCCAAGAAATTCGGAGGGCAGATACGCAGTATTTT
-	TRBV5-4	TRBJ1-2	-	CASSFRGSDGYTF	TGTGCCAGCAGCTTCAGGGGAAGTGATGGCTACACCTTC
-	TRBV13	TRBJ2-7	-	CASSGSEEGRFHEQYF	TGTGCCAGCAGCGGCTCGGAGGAGGGCCGGTTCCACGAGCAGTACTTC
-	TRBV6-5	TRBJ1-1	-	CASSRPTGRGTEAFF	TGTGCCAGCAGTCGTCCCACAGGGCGTGGAACTGAAGCTTTCTTT
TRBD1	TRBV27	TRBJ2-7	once	CASSQGVGEQYF	TGTGCCAGCAGTCAGGGGGTCGGGGAGCAGTACTTC
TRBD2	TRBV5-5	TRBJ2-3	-	CASSARLAGTDTQYF	TGTGCCAGCAGCGCTCGACTAGCCGGCACAGATACGCAGTATTTT
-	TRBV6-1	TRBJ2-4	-	CASSEAFTRRNIQYF	TGTGCCAGCAGTGAAGCATTCACGAGGAGAAACATTCAGTACTTC
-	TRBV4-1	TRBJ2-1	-	CASSLRDFTDSEQFF	TGCGCCAGCAGCCTCCGGGACTTTACAGATAGTGAGCAGTTCTTC
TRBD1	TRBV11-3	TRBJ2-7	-	CASSLGGTASSYEQYF	TGTGCCAGCAGCTTAGGAGGGACAGCGAGCTCCTACGAGCAGTACTTC
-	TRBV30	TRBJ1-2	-	CAWWTARHGYTF	TGTGCCTGGTGGACAGCCCGGCACGGCTACACCTTC
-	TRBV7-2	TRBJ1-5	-	CASSLKPVEPQHF	TGTGCCAGCAGCTTGAAGCCCGTGGAGCCCCAGCATTTT
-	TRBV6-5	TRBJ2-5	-	CASSYGSLGGSIDQYF	TGTGCCAGCAGTTACGGGAGTTTGGGGGGATCAATCGATCAGTACTTC
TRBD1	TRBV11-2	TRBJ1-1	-	CASSHGQGGNTEAFF	TGTGCCAGCAGCCATGGACAGGGCGGGAACACTGAAGCTTTCTTT
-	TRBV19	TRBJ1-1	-	CASMFMNTEAFF	TGTGCCAGTATGTTTATGAACACTGAAGCTTTCTTT
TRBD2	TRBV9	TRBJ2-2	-	CASSQSGRGSGELFF	TGTGCCAGCAGCCAAAGCGGGAGGGGTAGCGGGGAGCTGTTTTTT
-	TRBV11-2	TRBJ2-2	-	CASSTPRVRGELFF	TGTGCCAGCAGCACTCCCCGGGTGCGCGGGGAGCTGTTTTTT
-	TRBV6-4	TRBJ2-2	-	CASSDGSTGELFF	TGTGCCAGCAGTGACGGGAGCACCGGGGAGCTGTTTTTT